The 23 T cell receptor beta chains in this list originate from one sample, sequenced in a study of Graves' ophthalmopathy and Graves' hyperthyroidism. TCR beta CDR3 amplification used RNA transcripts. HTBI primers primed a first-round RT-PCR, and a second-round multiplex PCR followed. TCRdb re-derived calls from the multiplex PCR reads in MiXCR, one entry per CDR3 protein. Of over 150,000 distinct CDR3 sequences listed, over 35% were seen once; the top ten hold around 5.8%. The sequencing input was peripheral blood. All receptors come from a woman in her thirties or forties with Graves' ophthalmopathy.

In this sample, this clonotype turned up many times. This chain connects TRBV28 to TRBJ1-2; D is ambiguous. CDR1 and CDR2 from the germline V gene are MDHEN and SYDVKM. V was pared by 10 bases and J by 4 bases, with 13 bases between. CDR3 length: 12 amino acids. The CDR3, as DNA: TGTGCCACCAGAAACCTCCTCTATGGCTACACCTTC. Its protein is CATRNLLYGYTF.

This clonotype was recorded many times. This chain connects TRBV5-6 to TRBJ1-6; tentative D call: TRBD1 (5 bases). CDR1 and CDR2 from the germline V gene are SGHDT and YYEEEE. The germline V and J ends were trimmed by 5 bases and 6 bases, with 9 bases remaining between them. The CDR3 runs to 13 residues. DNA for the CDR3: TGTGCCAGCAGTCCGGGGACTAATTCACCCCTCCACTTT. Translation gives CASSPGTNSPLHF.

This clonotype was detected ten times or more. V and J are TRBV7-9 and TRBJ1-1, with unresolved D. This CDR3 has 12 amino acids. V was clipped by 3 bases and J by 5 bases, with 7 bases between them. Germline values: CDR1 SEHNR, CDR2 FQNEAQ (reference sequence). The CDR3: CASSLWSTEAFF. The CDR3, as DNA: TGTGCCAGCAGCTTGTGGTCGACTGAAGCTTTCTTT.

CDR3 in DNA: TGCGCCAGCAGCCAAGAAAGGACAGGGTTTCAGCTGGGCTACACCTTC. Protein sequence: CASSQERTGFQLGYTF. The rearrangement links TRBV4-1 to TRBJ1-2; 8 nucleotides align to TRBD1. The CDR3 is made up of 16 amino acids. V shed 0 bases and J 8 bases; nucleotides not matched to a gene: 11. Germline V gene sequence: CDR1 MGHRA, CDR2 YSYEKL.

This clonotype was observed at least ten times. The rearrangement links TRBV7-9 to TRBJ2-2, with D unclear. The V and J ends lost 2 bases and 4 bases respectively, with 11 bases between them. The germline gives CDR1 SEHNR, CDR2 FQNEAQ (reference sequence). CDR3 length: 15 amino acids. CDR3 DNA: TGTGCCAGCAGCTTACGACGGAACCCCACCGGGGAGCTGTTTTTT. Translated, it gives CASSLRRNPTGELFF. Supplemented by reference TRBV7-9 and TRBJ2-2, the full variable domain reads DTGVSQNPRHKITKRGQNVTFRCDPISEHNRLYWYRQTLGQGPEFLTYFQNEAQLEKSRLLSDRFSAERPKGSFSTLEIQRTEQGDSAMYLCASSLRRNPTGELFFGEGSRLTVL.

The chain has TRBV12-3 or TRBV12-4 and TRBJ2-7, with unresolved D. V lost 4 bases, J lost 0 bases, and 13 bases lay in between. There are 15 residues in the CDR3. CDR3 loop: CASSSWTGSSYEQYF. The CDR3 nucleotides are TGTGCCAGCAGTTCGTGGACGGGTAGCTCCTACGAGCAGTACTTC.

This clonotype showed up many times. The CDR3: CASSLLVDREALKETQYF. CDR3 coding DNA: TGTGCCAGCAGTTTATTGGTTGACAGGGAGGCCCTAAAAGAGACCCAGTACTTC. V and J are TRBV28 and TRBJ2-5, with a possible D match to TRBD1 (7 bases). Trimming left V 1 base short and J 3 bases short, with 21 bases between. The germline V gene encodes CDR1 MDHEN and CDR2 SYDVKM. The CDR3 consists of 18 residues.

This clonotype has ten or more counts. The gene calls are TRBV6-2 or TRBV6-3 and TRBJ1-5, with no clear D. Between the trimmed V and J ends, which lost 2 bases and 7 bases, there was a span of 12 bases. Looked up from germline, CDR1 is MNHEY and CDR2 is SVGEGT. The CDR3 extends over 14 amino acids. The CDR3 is CASSYGEGRQPQHF. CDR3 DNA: TGTGCCAGCAGTTACGGGGAGGGAAGGCAGCCCCAGCATTTT.

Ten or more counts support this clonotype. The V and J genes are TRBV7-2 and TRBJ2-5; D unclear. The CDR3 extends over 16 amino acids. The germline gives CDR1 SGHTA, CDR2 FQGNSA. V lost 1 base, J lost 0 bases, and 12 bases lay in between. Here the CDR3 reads CASSLVVTTYQETQYF. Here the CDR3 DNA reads TGTGCCAGCAGCTTAGTGGTGACAACGTACCAAGAGACCCAGTACTTC.

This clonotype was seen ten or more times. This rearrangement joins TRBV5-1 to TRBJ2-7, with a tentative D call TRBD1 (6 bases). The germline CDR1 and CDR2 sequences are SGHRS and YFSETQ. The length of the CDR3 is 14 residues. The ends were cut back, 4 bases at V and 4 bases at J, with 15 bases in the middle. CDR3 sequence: CASSPPVRGYEQYF. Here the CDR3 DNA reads TGCGCCAGCAGCCCGCCAGTCAGGGGTTACGAGCAGTACTTC.

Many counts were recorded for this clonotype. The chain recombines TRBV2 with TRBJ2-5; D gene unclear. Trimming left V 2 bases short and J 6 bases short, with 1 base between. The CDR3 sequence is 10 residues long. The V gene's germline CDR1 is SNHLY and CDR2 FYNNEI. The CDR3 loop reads CASSEQTQYF. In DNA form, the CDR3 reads TGTGCCAGCAGTGAACAGACCCAGTACTTC.

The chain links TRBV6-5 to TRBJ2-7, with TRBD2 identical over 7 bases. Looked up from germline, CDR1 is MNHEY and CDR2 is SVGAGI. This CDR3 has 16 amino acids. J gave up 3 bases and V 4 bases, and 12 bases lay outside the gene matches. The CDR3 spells CASSSGTTMMNYEQYF. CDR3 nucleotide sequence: TGTGCCAGCAGTTCCGGGACTACCATGATGAACTACGAGCAGTACTTC.

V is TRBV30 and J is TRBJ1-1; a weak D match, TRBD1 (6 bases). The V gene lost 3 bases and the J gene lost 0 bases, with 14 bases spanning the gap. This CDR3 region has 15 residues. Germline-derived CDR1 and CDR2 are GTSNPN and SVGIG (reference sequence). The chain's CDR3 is CAWSLAQGMNTEAFF. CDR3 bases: TGTGCCTGGAGCTTAGCGCAGGGGATGAACACTGAAGCTTTCTTT.

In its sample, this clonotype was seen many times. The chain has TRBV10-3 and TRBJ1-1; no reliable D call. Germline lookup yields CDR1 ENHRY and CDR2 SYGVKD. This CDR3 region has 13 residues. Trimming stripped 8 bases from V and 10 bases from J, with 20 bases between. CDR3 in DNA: TGTGCCATCGGATCAGAGGACGCCGTTGTAGCTTTCTTT. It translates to CAIGSEDAVVAFF.

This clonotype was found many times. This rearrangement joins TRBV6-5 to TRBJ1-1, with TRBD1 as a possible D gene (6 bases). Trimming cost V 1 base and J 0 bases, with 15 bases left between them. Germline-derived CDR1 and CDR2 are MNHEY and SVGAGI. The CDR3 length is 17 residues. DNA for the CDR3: TGTGCCAGCAGTTACTTACGCGCAGGGGTTTTGAACACTGAAGCTTTCTTT. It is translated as CASSYLRAGVLNTEAFF.

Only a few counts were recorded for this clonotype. In nucleotides, the CDR3 is TGTGCTAGTGGTTTCTCCGCTGGAAACACCATATATTTT. Translation gives CASGFSAGNTIYF. The chain combines TRBV12-5 with TRBJ1-3; D remains unclear. The CDR3 is 13 residues long. V was trimmed by 3 bases and J by 2 bases, leaving 5 bases between them. Germline loops: CDR1 LGHNT, CDR2 FRNRAP.

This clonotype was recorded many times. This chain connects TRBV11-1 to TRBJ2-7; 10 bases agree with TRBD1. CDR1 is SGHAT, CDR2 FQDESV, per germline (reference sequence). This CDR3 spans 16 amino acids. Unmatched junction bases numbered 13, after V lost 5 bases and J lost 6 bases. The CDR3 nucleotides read TGTGCCAGCAGCCGGGACAGGGGTGGACTCCCCCTCGAGCAGTACTTC. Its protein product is CASSRDRGGLPLEQYF.

The CDR3 loop reads CASSIRAYNSPLHF. The CDR3, as DNA: TGTGCCAGCAGTATAAGGGCCTATAATTCACCCCTCCACTTT. This chain uses TRBV12-3 or TRBV12-4 with TRBJ1-6; D unresolved. The CDR3 extends over 14 amino acids. V lost 5 bases and J 2 bases, leaving 7 bases between the germline ends.

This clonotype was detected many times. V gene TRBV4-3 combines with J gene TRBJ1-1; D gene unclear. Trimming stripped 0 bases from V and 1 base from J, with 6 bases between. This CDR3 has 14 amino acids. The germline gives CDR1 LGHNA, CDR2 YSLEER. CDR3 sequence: CASSQDQKNTEAFF. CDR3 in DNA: TGCGCCAGCAGCCAAGATCAGAAGAACACTGAAGCTTTCTTT.

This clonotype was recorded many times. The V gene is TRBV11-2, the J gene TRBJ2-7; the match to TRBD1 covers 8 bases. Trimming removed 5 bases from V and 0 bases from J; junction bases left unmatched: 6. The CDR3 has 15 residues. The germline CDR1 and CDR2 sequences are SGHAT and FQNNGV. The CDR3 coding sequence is TGTGCCAGCAGCCCCCGGACAGGGACCTCCTACGAGCAGTACTTC. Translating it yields CASSPRTGTSYEQYF.

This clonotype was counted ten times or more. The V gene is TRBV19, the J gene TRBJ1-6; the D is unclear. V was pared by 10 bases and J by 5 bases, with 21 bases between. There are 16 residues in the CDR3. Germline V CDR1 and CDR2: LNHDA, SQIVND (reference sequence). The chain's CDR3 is CATNDPFAGDNSPLHF. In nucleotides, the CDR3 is TGTGCCACTAACGACCCCTTCGCAGGAGATAATTCACCCCTCCACTTT.

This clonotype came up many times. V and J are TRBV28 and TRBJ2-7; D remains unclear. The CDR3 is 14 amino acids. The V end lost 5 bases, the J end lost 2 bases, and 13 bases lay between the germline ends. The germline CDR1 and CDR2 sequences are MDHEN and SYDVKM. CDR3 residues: CASSPMAVTYEQYF. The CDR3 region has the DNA TGTGCCAGCAGTCCTATGGCGGTGACCTACGAGCAGTACTTC.

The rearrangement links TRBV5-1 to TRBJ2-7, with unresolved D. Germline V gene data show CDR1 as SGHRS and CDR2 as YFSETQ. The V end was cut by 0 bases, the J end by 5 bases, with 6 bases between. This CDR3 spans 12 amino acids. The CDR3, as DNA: TGCGCCAGCAGCTTGGACCCCCACGAGCAGTACTTC. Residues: CASSLDPHEQYF.